This TCR beta chain was found in a study of shared clonotypes between healthy human individuals. Study conclusions and caveats: Among donors, clonotype sharing was expected to be affected by sequencing depth. Owing to a small donor count, the genetic and exposure-history diversity represented was limited.

Trimming shortened V by 5 bases and J by 1 base, and 12 bases separated the two germline ends. Germline V lookup: CDR1 MNHEY, CDR2 SMNVEV (reference sequence). The CDR3 covers 14 residues. It was at deep level that the assay was run. Produced via immunoSEQ multiplex PCR; TCRdb's table is partial and in-frame only. The sample shows 2,500,000 or so clones, over 85% of them seen only once. Notes on this clone: Its antigen is unknown. This sample also contains other DNA sequences that code for the same CDR3.

The CD4+ fraction was divided into a CD45RA+ naive subset and a CD45RA-negative memory subset. The sample comprised naive CD4+ T cells from PBMCs. The subset denotes: CD45RA+ positively selected. The V gene is TRBV27, the J gene TRBJ2-7, with D unclear. This TCR was recovered from a man aged 18 to 29 in good health. Some clones in this sample may be carry-over from other donors' samples. The CDR3 region is CASSLQDGSYEQYF. Written as DNA, the CDR3 is TGTGCCAGCAGTCTCCAGGACGGTTCCTACGAGCAGTACTTC.